In this sample, the clone carrying this T cell receptor beta chain turned up a few times. This sample is drawn from a study of blood T cell repertoires in COVID-19. Clones were sequenced by immunoSEQ multiplex PCR, and TCRdb holds only the in-frame ones, with some missing. Here the sample spans approximately 200,000 clones, approximately 75% being singletons. Germline assignment: CDR1 SGHRS and CDR2 YFSETQ. Trimming took 3 bases from V and 2 from J; bases not matched to a gene: 10. The CDR3 contains 16 residues. In terms of age and location, participants ranged from about 18 to 100 years and lived in about 25 US areas. Recovery meant two consecutive negative NP/OP PCR tests, professional clearance, or resolved symptoms.

This chain links TRBV5-1 with TRBJ2-5; 7 bases match TRBD2. The sample consisted of PBMCs or T cells enriched from blood (not recorded which). The clonotype was recovered from a man aged 35-49 years who had recovered from COVID-19. The CDR3 bases are TGCGCCAGCAGCTCTACAGCGGGAAGGCGACAAGAGACCCAGTACTTC. Its protein is CASSSTAGRRQETQYF.